This TCR beta chain was identified in a study of blood T cell repertoires in COVID-19 (dated by TCRdb to the early 2020s). With respect to the entire study: The collaborator samples originated in the United States, Italy and Spain and spanned the acute and convalescent phases of COVID-19. The material from the prospective study consisted of cDNA or gDNA derived from T cells, B-cell-depleted T cells, or PBMCs. Subjects who had been exposed to COVID-19, were actively infected with it, or had recovered from it provided the deeply sampled blood TCRbeta repertoires that made up the dataset. A freely available public database, intended as a resource for researchers studying the immune response to SARS-CoV-2, is where the repertoires were released. The samples were drawn from the first 160 participants of the ongoing ImmuneRACE study and from under 1,500 subjects provided by 6 global collaborators. Nearly every sample came with metadata listing a de-identified subject ID, COVID-19 status, age in years and sex. Where HLA class I and class II types were available, the types were taken from metadata supplied by the sample provider, not from assay-based typing.

TCRbeta CDR3 regions were amplified from genomic DNA using the immunoSEQ Assay, a bias-controlled multiplex PCR. Per the original workflow: Nucleated cell counts per sample were estimated from amplification of reference gene primers within the assay. Sequence reads were collapsed and filtered to measure the absolute abundance of every unique TCRbeta CDR3 rearrangement. For each sample, productive Simpson clonality was calculated as the square root of Simpson's diversity index over productive rearrangements. TCRdb took this table from immuneACCESS and kept in-frame rearrangements with V and J called. Such tables lack part of the clones; where checked against another copy, unresolved V genes explain under half of the gap, and the rest is unexplained. The V and J calls and clone size come from that table; D and trimming were worked out from the DNA. The sample has around 260,000 clones on record, roughly nine tenths of them singletons. Of the sample, approximately 0.94% falls within the top ten clones.

The CDR3 goes from the cysteine to the phenylalanine over 15 residues. The DNA shown is the 45-base CDR3, in frame from base 1. The germline V gene supplies CDR1 SGHRS and CDR2 YFSETQ. V trim: 3 bases; J trim: 4 bases; unmatched bases: 5. The study at large found these results: How much clinical and demographic metadata was included differed by source and by participant, and the metadata was provided uncurated.

A second Seattle source provided samples from volunteer blood donors who had recovered from COVID-19. The collaborating institutions used their own protocols to collect whole blood in K2EDTA tubes. For TCRbeta analysis, collaborators shipped samples as frozen whole blood, isolated PBMCs, or DNA extracted from either of those sample types. Details on this clone: No cognate antigen has been identified for it. Base qualities are not provided; no much larger clone lies one nucleotide away.

The specimen sequenced was peripheral blood. The V and J genes are TRBV5-1 and TRBJ1-2; TRBD1 matches 11 bases in the middle. The sequence was obtained from a middle-aged woman who had recovered from COVID-19. The sequenced DNA is TGCGCCAGCAGCTCGGACAGGGGGCCGATCTATGGCTACACCTTC. It translates to CASSSDRGPIYGYTF.